This is a list of T cell receptor beta chains from one sample in a study of human T cells and chemical hapten exposure. Using its own MiXCR run on the RACE reads, TCRdb lists one record per CDR3 protein. The sample yields about 96,000 distinct CDR3 sequences, 9.3% seen once. The material was whole blood, obtained in connection with sensitization to the hapten diphenylcyclopropenone (DPC). The receptor set was obtained from a woman aged 40-49 years with alopecia areata. Some clones in this sample may be carry-over from other donors' samples. Both conserved end residues are part of each CDR3. A D gene is named only where the DNA matches it firmly. Clone sizes are given selectively: once, few, many, or a class where the clone is expanded.

V gene	clone size	J gene	D gene	CDR3 protein	CDR3 DNA
TRBV4-1	many	TRBJ2-1	TRBD2	CASLGQRGGREQFF	TGCGCCAGCCTTGGCCAGCGGGGCGGCAGGGAGCAGTTCTTC
TRBV6-1	few	TRBJ2-1	-	CASRSRQESNEQFF	TGTGCCAGCAGGAGTCGACAGGAGTCGAATGAGCAGTTCTTC
TRBV28	few	TRBJ2-7	TRBD2	CASTRPDPGLAGSSYEQYF	TGTGCCAGCACCCGGCCGGATCCCGGACTAGCGGGTAGCTCCTACGAGCAGTACTTC
TRBV19	many	TRBJ2-1	TRBD2	CASSGRASGGQFF	TGTGCCAGTAGCGGGAGGGCCTCTGGAGGGCAGTTCTTC
TRBV10-3	-	TRBJ2-2	TRBD2	CAINPSGMNTGELFF	TGTGCCATTAATCCTAGCGGGATGAACACCGGGGAGCTGTTTTTT
TRBV20-1	-	TRBJ2-1	TRBD2	CSARLTSGSSYNEQFF	TGCAGTGCTAGACTGACTAGCGGAAGCTCCTACAATGAGCAGTTCTTC
TRBV28	few	TRBJ2-3	TRBD2	CASSLPRMAGVLHF	TGTGCCAGCAGTTTACCCCGAATGGCGGGAGTTCTCCATTTT
TRBV29-1	-	TRBJ2-7	-	CSARYGYEQYF	TGCAGCGCCCGTTACGGCTACGAGCAGTACTTC
TRBV4-2	-	TRBJ2-4	-	CASSQESSQSDRAKNIQYF	TGTGCCAGCAGCCAAGAATCTTCACAGTCGGATAGGGCCAAAAACATTCAGTACTTC
TRBV28	few	TRBJ1-2	-	CASSLQPSVNYGYTF	TGTGCCAGCAGCCTCCAGCCTTCCGTTAACTATGGCTACACCTTC
TRBV7-9	many	TRBJ1-6	TRBD1	CASSLGRQGYNSPLHF	TGTGCCAGCAGCTTAGGGCGACAGGGGTACAATTCACCCCTCCACTTT
TRBV10-3	few	TRBJ2-5	TRBD1	CAISGHGTAQETQYF	TGTGCCATCAGTGGACATGGGACAGCCCAAGAGACCCAGTACTTC
TRBV28	few	TRBJ1-5	TRBD1	CASSPGQGTDSNQPQHF	TGTGCCAGCAGTCCGGGACAGGGAACTGATAGCAATCAGCCCCAGCATTTT
TRBV11-3	few	TRBJ2-7	-	CASSPFAGTPDYEQYF	TGTGCCAGCAGCCCATTCGCCGGGACCCCTGACTACGAGCAGTACTTC
TRBV6-2/TRBV6-3	few	TRBJ1-5	-	CASSYPTSGGRDQPQHF	TGTGCCAGCAGTTACCCAACTTCGGGGGGCAGGGATCAGCCCCAGCATTTT
TRBV7-2	few	TRBJ1-2	-	CASSPLYGYTF	TGTGCCAGCAGCCCCTTGTATGGCTACACCTTC
TRBV7-2	many	TRBJ2-3	TRBD2	CASSLVSGRAFDTQYF	TGTGCCAGCAGCTTAGTTAGCGGGAGGGCATTCGATACGCAGTATTTT
TRBV4-2	few	TRBJ2-2	-	CASSQELQGNGELFF	TGTGCCAGCAGCCAGGAACTTCAGGGTAACGGGGAGCTGTTTTTT
TRBV3-1	few	TRBJ2-1	TRBD2	CASSPLGLGHNEQFF	TGTGCCAGCAGCCCGTTGGGACTAGGCCACAATGAGCAGTTCTTC
TRBV7-6	once	TRBJ1-3	-	CASSLTQLGNTIYF	TGTGCCAGCAGCCTAACCCAGCTTGGAAACACCATATATTTT
TRBV30	few	TRBJ1-4	-	CAWTGDNEKLFF	TGTGCCTGGACAGGAGATAATGAAAAACTGTTTTTT
TRBV11-3	-	TRBJ2-2	-	CASSARAAGELFF	TGTGCCAGCAGCGCACGGGCGGCCGGGGAGCTGTTTTTT
TRBV3-1	many	TRBJ2-7	TRBD2	CASSPSGRVSYEQYF	TGTGCCAGCAGCCCAAGCGGGAGGGTGTCCTACGAGCAGTACTTC
TRBV4-3	-	TRBJ2-3	TRBD2	CASSQGSGRATTQYF	TGCGCCAGCAGCCAAGGTAGCGGGAGGGCCACTACGCAGTATTTT
TRBV27	few	TRBJ2-5	TRBD1	CASSLYRGRTETQYF	TGTGCCAGCAGTTTATACAGGGGTAGAACAGAGACCCAGTACTTC
TRBV7-9	many	TRBJ1-2	TRBD1	CASSLGGQGNGYTF	TGTGCCAGCAGCTTAGGCGGACAGGGTAATGGCTACACCTTC
TRBV6-2/TRBV6-3	many	TRBJ2-1	-	CASSPYGRDSYNEQFF	TGTGCCAGCAGCCCTTACGGGCGGGACTCCTACAATGAGCAGTTCTTC
TRBV3-1	-	TRBJ2-1	TRBD2	CASSQGWTSGFNEQFF	TGTGCCAGCAGCCAAGGGTGGACTAGCGGGTTTAATGAGCAGTTCTTC
TRBV6-4	many	TRBJ2-2	TRBD2	CASSETSGNTGELFF	TGTGCCAGCAGTGAGACTAGCGGGAACACCGGGGAGCTGTTTTTT
TRBV24-1	-	TRBJ2-7	TRBD1	CRSGTGTDPYEQYF	TGTCGATCGGGGACCGGGACAGACCCCTACGAGCAGTACTTC
TRBV4-3	-	TRBJ2-7	-	CASSPEAHSYEQYF	TGCGCCAGCAGCCCGGAGGCGCACTCCTACGAGCAGTACTTC
TRBV27	many	TRBJ2-1	-	CASSPPNYLSAGNEQFF	TGTGCCAGCAGCCCCCCCAACTACCTCTCCGCTGGCAATGAGCAGTTCTTC
TRBV28	few	TRBJ2-2	-	CASSLTSYTGELFF	TGTGCCAGCAGTTTAACCAGCTACACCGGGGAGCTGTTTTTT
TRBV18	few	TRBJ1-1	-	CASSTPSGLPEAFF	TGTGCCAGCTCAACGCCCTCAGGGCTCCCTGAAGCTTTCTTT
TRBV29-1	-	TRBJ1-2	-	CSVVRTDYGYTF	TGCAGCGTTGTCAGGACGGACTATGGCTACACCTTC
TRBV7-2	-	TRBJ2-5	-	CASSLGPTATQETQYF	TGTGCCAGCAGCTTAGGTCCCACAGCTACCCAAGAGACCCAGTACTTC
TRBV28	-	TRBJ1-4	-	CASSLYEKLFF	TGTGCCAGCAGTTTATATGAAAAACTGTTTTTT
TRBV28	few	TRBJ2-7	-	CASRLDPYEQYF	TGTGCCAGCAGGCTGGACCCCTACGAGCAGTACTTC
TRBV15	many	TRBJ1-4	-	CATSSHRGKSEKLFF	TGTGCCACCAGCAGCCACCGTGGGAAATCTGAAAAACTGTTTTTT
TRBV20-1	many	TRBJ2-1	TRBD2	CSARSTSGSYNEQFF	TGCAGTGCTAGATCGACTAGCGGATCCTACAATGAGCAGTTCTTC
TRBV6-1	many	TRBJ2-2	-	CASSDSAGVDTGELFF	TGTGCCAGCAGTGATTCCGCAGGGGTGGACACCGGGGAGCTGTTTTTT
TRBV7-2	many	TRBJ1-1	-	CASSLVWQNTEAFF	TGTGCCAGCAGCTTAGTGTGGCAGAACACTGAAGCTTTCTTT
TRBV29-1	few	TRBJ1-3	-	CSGEGPGNTIYF	TGCAGCGGAGAGGGGCCCGGAAACACCATATATTTT
TRBV12-3/TRBV12-4	few	TRBJ2-5	-	CASSLAMSQETQYF	TGTGCCAGCAGTTTAGCGATGTCCCAAGAGACCCAGTACTTC
TRBV7-6	few	TRBJ2-1	-	CASSLAAQQFRAYNEQFF	TGTGCCAGCAGCTTAGCGGCCCAACAGTTTCGGGCCTACAATGAGCAGTTCTTC
TRBV4-3	many	TRBJ2-2	TRBD2	CASSQVGLAGHTGELFF	TGCGCCAGCAGCCAAGTTGGGCTAGCGGGACACACCGGGGAGCTGTTTTTT
TRBV12-3/TRBV12-4	many	TRBJ2-1	-	CASSFLGLVRRAYNEQFF	TGTGCCAGCAGTTTTTTGGGGTTGGTCCGGCGGGCCTACAATGAGCAGTTCTTC